This T cell receptor (beta chain) was profiled in a study of CD8 T cells in ankylosing spondylitis. In TCRdb, the 5' RACE reads were re-called with MiXCR into one record per CDR3 protein. Counted here are about 800,000 distinct CDR3 sequences, 12% occurring once; the ten biggest clones make up 0.51%. This clonotype has a handful of counts. The target antigen is unknown. General study findings and limits: Some of the motif variants had earlier been found in reactive arthritis patients' fluid and blood. A motif in TCR beta, a set of 8 or 9 highly homologous variants, appeared characteristic of ankylosing spondylitis blood.

The sequenced sample was blood, either unsorted or a sorted T cell fraction (not recorded which). This clonotype was sampled from a male donor with ankylosing spondylitis.

CDR3 protein: CASSLDLLVPYNEQFF. The CDR3 DNA is TGTGCCAGCAGCTTAGATCTATTGGTACCCTACAATGAGCAGTTCTTC. This rearrangement joins TRBV11-2 to TRBJ2-1, with no clear D. CDR1 SGHAT and CDR2 FQNNGV come from the germline V gene. V dropped 0 bases and J dropped 2 bases, with 11 bases sitting between them. The length of the CDR3 is 16 residues.